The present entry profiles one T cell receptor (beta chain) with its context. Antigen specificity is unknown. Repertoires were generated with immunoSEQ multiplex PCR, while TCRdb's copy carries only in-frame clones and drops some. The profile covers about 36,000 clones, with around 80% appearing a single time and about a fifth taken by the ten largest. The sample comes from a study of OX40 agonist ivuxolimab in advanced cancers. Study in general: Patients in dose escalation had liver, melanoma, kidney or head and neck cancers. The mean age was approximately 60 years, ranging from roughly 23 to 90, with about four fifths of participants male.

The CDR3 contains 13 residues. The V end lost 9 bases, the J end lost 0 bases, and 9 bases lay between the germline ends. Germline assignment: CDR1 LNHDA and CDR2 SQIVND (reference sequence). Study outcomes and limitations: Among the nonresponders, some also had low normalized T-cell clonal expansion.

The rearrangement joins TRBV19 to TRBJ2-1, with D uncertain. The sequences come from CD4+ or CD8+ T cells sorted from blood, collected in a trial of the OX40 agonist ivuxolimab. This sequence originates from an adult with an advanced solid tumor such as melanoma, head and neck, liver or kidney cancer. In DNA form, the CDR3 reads TGTGCCAGAAAGGGAAGCTCCTACAATGAGCAGTTCTTC. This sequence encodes CARKGSSYNEQFF.